Following are 29 T cell receptor beta chains from one sample sequenced in a study of blood T cell repertoires in COVID-19. The table came from immunoSEQ multiplex PCR; TCRdb's copy has only in-frame clones and leaves some out. The table includes about 400,000 clones, roughly 85% detected once. The material sequenced was PBMCs or T cells enriched from blood (not recorded which). The receptors were sampled from a woman aged 18-29 years with acute COVID-19.

The sample holds one count of this clone. The genes are TRBV7-3 and TRBJ2-5; D perhaps matches TRBD2 (5 bases). The V end was cut by 5 bases, the J end by 8 bases, with 30 bases between. The CDR3 is made up of 18 amino acids. Germline V gives CDR1 SGHTA, CDR2 FQGTGA. The CDR3 sequence: CASSQPKTAQDGKGTQYF. In DNA, the CDR3 is TGTGCCAGCAGCCAACCGAAGACCGCCCAGGACGGGAAAGGTACCCAGTACTTC.

The chain links TRBV24-1 to TRBJ2-1; TRBD2 matches 10 bases. V was pared by 9 bases and J by 7 bases, with 8 bases of the junction left unmatched. CDR3 size: 14 residues. Germline V lookup: CDR1 KGHDR, CDR2 SFDVKD. CDR3 loop: CATEAGGPWNEQFF. CDR3 nucleotides: TGTGCCACCGAAGCGGGAGGGCCGTGGAATGAGCAGTTCTTC.

This chain connects TRBV7-9 to TRBJ1-1, with D possibly matching TRBD1 (5 bases). The germline V gene encodes CDR1 SEHNR and CDR2 FQNEAQ (reference sequence). The CDR3 covers 14 residues. Deletions cut 5 bases from V and 0 bases from J, with 10 bases between. The CDR3 protein is CASSVGQMNTEAFF. In DNA form, the CDR3 reads TGTGCCAGCAGCGTAGGACAAATGAACACTGAAGCTTTCTTT.

The DNA of the CDR3 is TGTGCCAGCAGTGAAGTCAGGGCCTACGAGCAGTACTTC. It yields the protein CASSEVRAYEQYF. The chain recombines TRBV6-1 with TRBJ2-7; possibly TRBD1 for D (5 bases). The V end lost 1 base, the J end lost 2 bases, and 6 bases lay between the germline ends. CDR1 is MNHNS, CDR2 SASEGT, per germline. CDR3 size: 13 residues.

The chain recombines TRBV6-5 with TRBJ1-1, with D possibly matching TRBD1 (5 bases). This CDR3 region has 14 residues. Trimming left V 6 bases short and J 7 bases short, with 18 bases between. CDR1 is MNHEY, CDR2 SVGAGI, per germline. CDR3 sequence (DNA): TGTGCCAGCAGCAAAGGCACAGGTCCGCGTGAAGCTTTCTTT. This codes for CASSKGTGPREAFF.

CDR3 sequence (DNA): TGTGCCATTTCGACAGTCTCTGGAAACACCATATATTTT. Protein product: CAISTVSGNTIYF. The chain carries TRBV6-5 and TRBJ1-3; D perhaps matches TRBD1 (5 bases). V dropped 10 bases and J dropped 0 bases, with 10 bases sitting between them. Germline V gene lookup returns CDR1 MNHEY and CDR2 SVGAGI. This CDR3 is built from 13 residues.

The genes are TRBV10-1 and TRBJ1-2, with 10 positions matching TRBD1. The trim removed 3 bases at V and 8 bases at J, leaving 9 bases unmatched. CDR1 is WNHNN, CDR2 SYGVQD, per germline (reference sequence). This CDR3 spans 15 amino acids. CDR3 in amino acids: CASSERTGGREGYTF. The CDR3 nucleotides read TGCGCCAGCAGTGAAAGGACAGGGGGAAGGGAAGGCTACACCTTC.

The rearrangement uses TRBV10-2 and TRBJ2-2; a weak D match, TRBD2 (6 bases). This CDR3 spans 13 amino acids. From germline, CDR1 is WSHSY and CDR2 SAAADI. Trimming pared 3 bases from V and 10 bases from J, leaving 12 bases between. The CDR3 nucleotides read TGCGCCAGCAGTGATGGGACTTCCGCGGAGCTGTTTTTT. Its protein product is CASSDGTSAELFF.

The CDR3 reads CATRLAVSYEQYF. CDR3 bases: TGTGCCACAAGACTAGCGGTTTCCTACGAGCAGTACTTC. The V and J genes are TRBV7-2 and TRBJ2-7, with 9 bases fitting TRBD2. Germline V gene data show CDR1 as SGHTA and CDR2 as FQGNSA. Losses at the gene ends were 10 bases for V and 1 base for J; bases not matched to a gene: 5. This CDR3 comprises 13 residues.

As to this clone: The same CDR3 arises from other DNA sequences in this sample as well. The J gene is TRBJ2-1, the V gene TRBV7-2; tentatively, D is TRBD1 (6 bases). CDR3 size: 12 residues. Germline CDR1 SGHTA, CDR2 FQGNSA. V shed 5 bases and J shed 8 bases, with 10 bases lying between them. The CDR3 loop is CASSLTGYEQFF. In DNA, the CDR3 is TGTGCCAGCAGCCTCACAGGGTATGAGCAGTTCTTC.

DNA of the CDR3: TGTGCCAGCTCACCAGCAGGACTAGGAGGCACAGATACGCAGTATTTT. Translating gives CASSPAGLGGTDTQYF. This sequence joins TRBV18 and TRBJ2-3; TRBD2 aligns across 7 bases. The germline V gene encodes CDR1 KGHSH and CDR2 LQKENI. This CDR3 has 16 residues. V trimming: 2 bases; J trimming: 1 base; junction bases outside the gene matches: 6.

The chain recombines TRBV19 with TRBJ2-1; D is possibly TRBD1 (5 bases). Germline assignment: CDR1 LNHDA and CDR2 SQIVND (reference sequence). This CDR3 has 15 residues. The ends were cut back, 3 bases at V and 7 bases at J, with 16 bases in the middle. The CDR3, as DNA: TGTGCCAGTAGTATTATCCAGGGAAGGGTAAATGAGCAGTTCTTC. Its protein product is CASSIIQGRVNEQFF.

The chain recombines TRBV2 with TRBJ2-1, with 7 bases aligning to TRBD1. From germline, CDR1 is SNHLY and CDR2 FYNNEI. V was clipped by 10 bases and J by 0 bases; unmatched bases: 3. This CDR3 is 13 amino acids long. Here the CDR3 reads CAIRDSSYNEQFF. CDR3 in DNA: TGTGCCATTAGGGACAGCTCCTACAATGAGCAGTTCTTC.

V and J are TRBV29-1 and TRBJ2-6; 8 bases line up with TRBD2. Germline CDR1 is SQVTM and CDR2 is ANQGSEA. CDR3 length: 19 residues. Germline trimming cut 6 bases from V and 1 base from J; bases unmatched to any gene: 17. The CDR3, as DNA: TGCAGCGTCCCGGCCCGGGGGGGAGGTAAGAAGTCTGGGGCCAACGTCCTGACTTTC. Amino acids: CSVPARGGGKKSGANVLTF.

The chain recombines TRBV10-2 with TRBJ1-5; 7 bases are a match to TRBD1. The J segment lost 3 bases and the V segment lost 10 bases, leaving 6 bases of the junction unmatched. In germline, CDR1 is WSHSY, CDR2 SAAADI. The CDR3 consists of 13 residues. The CDR3 DNA sequence: TGCGCCACCGCGGGACAGCTCAATCAGCCCCAGCATTTT. Translation: CATAGQLNQPQHF.

A few counts support this clone. The chain carries TRBV7-9 and TRBJ2-7, with a weak D call TRBD1 (5 bases). CDR3 length equals 18 residues. Germline CDR1 is SEHNR and CDR2 is FQNEAQ (reference sequence). Deletions cut 1 base from V and 3 bases from J, with 22 bases between. The CDR3 DNA sequence: TGTGCCAGCAGCTTAGGACAGACAAACCAGGGTCGCTACTACGAGCAGTACTTC. Amino acids: CASSLGQTNQGRYYEQYF.

About this clone itself: Other nucleotide sequences from this sample produce the same CDR3. The genes are TRBV6-5 and TRBJ1-4; maybe TRBD1 (5 bases). The CDR3 loop spans 13 amino acids. Germline V gene lookup returns CDR1 MNHEY and CDR2 SVGAGI. V was cut by 6 bases and J by 0 bases, with 5 bases left in between. This CDR3 is CASRQATNEKLFF. CDR3 nucleotides: TGTGCCAGCAGACAGGCAACTAATGAAAAACTGTTTTTT.

This chain links TRBV18 with TRBJ2-7; D is perhaps TRBD2 (6 bases). CDR3 size: 15 residues. CDR1 KGHSH and CDR2 LQKENI come from the germline V gene. The V end was cut by 3 bases, the J end by 6 bases, with 18 bases between. The CDR3: CASSPTLAGSTEQYF. DNA of the CDR3: TGTGCCAGCTCACCGACGCTAGCCGGGAGTACCGAGCAGTACTTC.

This clone was counted a single time. The chain is built from TRBV9 and TRBJ2-2; 12 nucleotides align to TRBD1. Trimming removed 3 bases from V and 4 bases from J; junction bases left unmatched: 1. Looked up from germline, CDR1 is SGDLS and CDR2 is YYNGEE. The CDR3 is made up of 15 amino acids. CDR3 bases: TGTGCCAGCAGCGGGGGACAGGGGGCCACCGGGGAGCTGTTTTTT. Residues: CASSGGQGATGELFF.

The chain is built from TRBV6-4 and TRBJ1-1, with 8 bases lining up with TRBD1. The V and J ends lost 6 bases and 3 bases, in that order; junction bases with no gene match: 6. Germline CDR1 and CDR2: MRHNA and SNTAGT. The CDR3 loop spans 14 amino acids. DNA for the CDR3: TGTGCCAGCAGACCCCAGACAGGGGACACTGAAGCTTTCTTT. Protein sequence: CASRPQTGDTEAFF.

The V gene is TRBV28, the J gene TRBJ2-1; no clear D. The CDR3 spans 15 residues. V was pared by 2 bases and J by 0 bases, with 8 bases between. Germline V gene data show CDR1 as MDHEN and CDR2 as SYDVKM. This chain's CDR3 is CASSLTPSSYNEQFF. As DNA, the CDR3 is TGTGCCAGCAGTTTAACCCCGAGCTCCTACAATGAGCAGTTCTTC.

The rearrangement joins TRBV5-1 to TRBJ2-1, with D maybe TRBD2 (6 bases). The CDR3 contains 13 residues. Germline loops: CDR1 SGHRS, CDR2 YFSETQ. The V gene lost 4 bases and the J gene lost 3 bases, with 8 bases spanning the gap. In nucleotides, the CDR3 is TGCGCCAGCAGCGCGGGAAACTACAATGAGCAGTTCTTC. Its translation is CASSAGNYNEQFF.

The rearrangement uses TRBV5-1 and TRBJ1-3, with 7 nucleotides matching TRBD1. This CDR3 comprises 16 residues. The V gene's germline CDR1 is SGHRS and CDR2 YFSETQ. V dropped 0 bases and J dropped 4; count of bases not matched to a gene: 7. The chain's CDR3 is CASSLDPQGFGNTIYF. The CDR3 coding sequence is TGCGCCAGCAGCTTGGACCCACAGGGGTTCGGAAACACCATATATTTT.

The V gene is TRBV5-5, the J gene TRBJ1-3; D unresolved. V was cut by 3 bases and J by 0 bases, with 10 bases left in between. Germline CDR1 SGHKS, CDR2 YYEKEE (reference sequence). The CDR3 totals 15 residues. The CDR3 region has the DNA TGTGCCAGCAGCTCCTCGGCGGACTCTGGAAACACCATATATTTT. Translated, it gives CASSSSADSGNTIYF.

The rearrangement uses TRBV4-1 and TRBJ1-4; D perhaps matches TRBD1 (5 bases). The CDR3 totals 15 residues. V was shortened by 0 bases and J by 8 bases, with 13 bases between the two germline ends. From germline, CDR1 is MGHRA and CDR2 YSYEKL. As DNA, the CDR3 is TGCGCCAGCAGCCAAGATCCGGGGGGAGGGGAAAAACTGTTTTTT. Encoded protein: CASSQDPGGGEKLFF.

The genes are TRBV15 and TRBJ2-5; maybe TRBD2 (7 bases). Germline CDR1 reads LNHNV; CDR2 reads YYDKDF (reference sequence). There are 13 residues in the CDR3. V was shortened by 3 bases and J by 7 bases, with 12 bases between the two germline ends. CDR3 loop: CATSSHREGTQYF. In nucleotides, the CDR3 is TGTGCCACCAGCAGCCACAGGGAGGGGACCCAGTACTTC.

For the CDR3, the DNA is TGTGCCAGCAGTTTAGGCGGGCTAGCGGGAGGAGACGAGCAGTACTTC. Encoded protein: CASSLGGLAGGDEQYF. The chain is built from TRBV28 and TRBJ2-7; 11 nucleotides align to TRBD2. The CDR3 totals 16 residues. CDR1 MDHEN and CDR2 SYDVKM come from the germline V gene. V trimming: 2 bases; J trimming: 5 bases; junction bases outside the gene matches: 8.

This rearrangement joins TRBV5-1 to TRBJ1-2; D gene ambiguous. Germline-derived CDR1 and CDR2 are SGHRS and YFSETQ. Trimming shortened V by 0 bases and J by 0 bases, and 6 bases separated the two germline ends. There are 14 residues in the CDR3. CDR3 sequence (DNA): TGCGCCAGCAGCTTGGATGGCACTAACTATGGCTACACCTTC. This encodes CASSLDGTNYGYTF. Using reference TRBV5-1 and TRBJ1-2 for the parts outside the CDR3, the full variable domain is KAGVTQTPRYLIKTRGQQVTLSCSPISGHRSVSWYQQTPGQGLQFLFEYFSETQRNKGNFPGRFSGRQFSNSRSEMNVSTLELGDSALYLCASSLDGTNYGYTFGSGTRLTVV.

This clone was counted a single time. The chain combines TRBV5-1 with TRBJ1-4; D gene ambiguous. Germline values: CDR1 SGHRS, CDR2 YFSETQ. The V end lost 5 bases, the J end lost 4 bases, and 12 bases lay between the germline ends. The CDR3 runs 14 residues. In DNA, the CDR3 is TGCGCCAGCAGGATGAGTGGTAATAATGAAAAACTGTTTTTT. It codes for CASRMSGNNEKLFF.